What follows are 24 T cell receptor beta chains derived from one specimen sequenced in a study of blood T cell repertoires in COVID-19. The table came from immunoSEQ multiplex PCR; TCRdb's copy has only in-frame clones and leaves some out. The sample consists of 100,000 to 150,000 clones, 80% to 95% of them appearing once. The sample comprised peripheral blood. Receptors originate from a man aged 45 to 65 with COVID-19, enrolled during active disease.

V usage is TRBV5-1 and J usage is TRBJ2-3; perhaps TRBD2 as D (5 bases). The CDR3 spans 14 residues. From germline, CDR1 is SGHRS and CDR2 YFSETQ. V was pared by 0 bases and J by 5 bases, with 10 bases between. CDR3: CASSLGLAGDTQYF. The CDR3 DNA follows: TGCGCCAGCAGCTTGGGACTTGCGGGAGATACGCAGTATTTT.

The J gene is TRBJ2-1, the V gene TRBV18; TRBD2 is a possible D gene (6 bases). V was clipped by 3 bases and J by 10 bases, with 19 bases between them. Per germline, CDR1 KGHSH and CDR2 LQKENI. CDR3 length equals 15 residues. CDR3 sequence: CASSPGRTLGGEQFF. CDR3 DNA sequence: TGTGCCAGCTCACCGGGCCGGACCCTTGGGGGGGAGCAGTTCTTC.

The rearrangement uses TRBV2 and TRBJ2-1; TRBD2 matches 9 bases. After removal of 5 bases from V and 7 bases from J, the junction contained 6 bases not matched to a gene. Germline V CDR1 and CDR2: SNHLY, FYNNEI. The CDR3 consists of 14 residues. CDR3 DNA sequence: TGTGCCAGCAGTATCAGCGGGAGGCCTAATGAGCAGTTCTTC. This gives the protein CASSISGRPNEQFF.

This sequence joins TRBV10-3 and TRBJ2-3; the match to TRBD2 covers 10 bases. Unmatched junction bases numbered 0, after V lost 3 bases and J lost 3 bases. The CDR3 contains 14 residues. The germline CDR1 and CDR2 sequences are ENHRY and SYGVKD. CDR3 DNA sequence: TGTGCCATCAGTGAACTAGCGGGAACAGATACGCAGTATTTT. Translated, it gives CAISELAGTDTQYF.

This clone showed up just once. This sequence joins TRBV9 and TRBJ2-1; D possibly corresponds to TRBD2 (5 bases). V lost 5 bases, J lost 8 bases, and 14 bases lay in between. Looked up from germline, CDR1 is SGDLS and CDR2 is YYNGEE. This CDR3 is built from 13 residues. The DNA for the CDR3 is TGTGCCAGCAGTCCCCAGGACTGGTATGAGCAGTTCTTC. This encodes CASSPQDWYEQFF.

The CDR3 region has the DNA TGCAGCGTTCCCTCCAACACACCTAACTATGGCTACACCTTC. It encodes CSVPSNTPNYGYTF. The genes are TRBV29-1 and TRBJ1-2; D remains unclear. Germline CDR1 is SQVTM and CDR2 is ANQGSEA. The ends were cut back, 5 bases at V and 0 bases at J, with 13 bases in the middle. The CDR3 runs 14 residues. Full variable domain (missing parts from reference TRBV29-1 and TRBJ1-2): SAVISQKPSRDICQRGTSLTIQCQVDSQVTMMFWYRQQPGQSLTLIATANQGSEATYESGFVIDKFPISRPNLTFSTLTVSNMSPEDSSIYLCSVPSNTPNYGYTFGSGTRLTVV.

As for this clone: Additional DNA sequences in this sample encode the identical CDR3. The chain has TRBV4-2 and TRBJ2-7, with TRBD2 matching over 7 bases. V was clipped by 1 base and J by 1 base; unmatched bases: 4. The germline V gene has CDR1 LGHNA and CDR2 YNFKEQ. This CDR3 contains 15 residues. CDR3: CASSQAASGSYEQYF. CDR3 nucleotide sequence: TGTGCCAGCAGCCAAGCGGCTAGCGGATCCTACGAGCAGTACTTC.

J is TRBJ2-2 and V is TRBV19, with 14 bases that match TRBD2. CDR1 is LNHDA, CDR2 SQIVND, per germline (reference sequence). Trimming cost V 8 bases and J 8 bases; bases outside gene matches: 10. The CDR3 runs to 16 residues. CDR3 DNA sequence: TGTGCCAGTCGTACAGGGACTAGCGGGAGAGCGGGGGAGCTGTTTTTT. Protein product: CASRTGTSGRAGELFF.

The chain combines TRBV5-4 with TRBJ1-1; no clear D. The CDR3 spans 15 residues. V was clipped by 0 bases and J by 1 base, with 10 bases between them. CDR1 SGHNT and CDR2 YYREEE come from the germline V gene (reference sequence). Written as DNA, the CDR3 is TGTGCCAGCAGCTTGGTCGAGGGTCGGAACACTGAAGCTTTCTTT. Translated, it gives CASSLVEGRNTEAFF. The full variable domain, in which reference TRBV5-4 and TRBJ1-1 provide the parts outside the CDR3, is ETGVTQSPTHLIKTRGQQVTLRCSSQSGHNTVSWYQQALGQGPQFIFQYYREEENGRGNFPPRFSGLQFPNYSSELNVNALELDDSALYLCASSLVEGRNTEAFFGQGTRLTVV.

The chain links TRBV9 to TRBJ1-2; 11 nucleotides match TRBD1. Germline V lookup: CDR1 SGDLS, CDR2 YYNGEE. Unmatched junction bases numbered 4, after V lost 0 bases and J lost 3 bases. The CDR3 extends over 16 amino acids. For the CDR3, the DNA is TGTGCCAGCAGCGTAGCGGGACAGGGGGGGTACTATGGCTACACCTTC. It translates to CASSVAGQGGYYGYTF.

In DNA form, the CDR3 reads TGTGCCAGCAGCGCAAGACAGAACTACGAGCAGTACTTC. Its translation is CASSARQNYEQYF. The chain has TRBV2 and TRBJ2-7; a weak D match, TRBD1 (5 bases). V was clipped by 6 bases and J by 3 bases, with 12 bases between them. CDR3 length: 13 amino acids. Germline assignment: CDR1 SNHLY and CDR2 FYNNEI. The full variable domain, its missing parts supplied by reference TRBV2 and TRBJ2-7, is EPEVTQTPSHQVTQMGQEVILRCVPISNHLYFYWYRQILGQKVEFLVSFYNNEISEKSEIFDDQFSVERPDGSNFTLKIRSTKLEDSAMYFCASSARQNYEQYFGPGTRLTVT.

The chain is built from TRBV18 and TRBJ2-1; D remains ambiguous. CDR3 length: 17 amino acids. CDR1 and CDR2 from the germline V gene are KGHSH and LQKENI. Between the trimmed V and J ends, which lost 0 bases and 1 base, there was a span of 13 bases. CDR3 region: CASSPPLAALSYNEQFF. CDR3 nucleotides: TGTGCCAGCTCACCACCCCTCGCGGCACTGTCCTACAATGAGCAGTTCTTC.

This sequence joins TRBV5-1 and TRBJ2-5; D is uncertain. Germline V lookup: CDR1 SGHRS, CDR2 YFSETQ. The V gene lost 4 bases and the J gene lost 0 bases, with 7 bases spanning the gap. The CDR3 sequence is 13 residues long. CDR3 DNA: TGCGCCAGCAGCCCCATGTACCAAGAGACCCAGTACTTC. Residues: CASSPMYQETQYF.

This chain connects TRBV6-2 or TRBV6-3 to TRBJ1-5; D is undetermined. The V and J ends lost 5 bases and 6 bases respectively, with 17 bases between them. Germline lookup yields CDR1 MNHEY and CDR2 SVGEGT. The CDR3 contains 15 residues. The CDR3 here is CASSPYGERGQPQHF. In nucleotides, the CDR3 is TGTGCCAGCAGTCCCTACGGGGAACGGGGTCAGCCCCAGCATTTT.

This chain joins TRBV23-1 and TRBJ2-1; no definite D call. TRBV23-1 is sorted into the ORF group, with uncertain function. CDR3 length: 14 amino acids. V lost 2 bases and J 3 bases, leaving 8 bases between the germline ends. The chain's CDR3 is CASSQPRLYNEQFF. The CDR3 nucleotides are TGCGCCAGCAGTCAACCTCGACTCTACAATGAGCAGTTCTTC.

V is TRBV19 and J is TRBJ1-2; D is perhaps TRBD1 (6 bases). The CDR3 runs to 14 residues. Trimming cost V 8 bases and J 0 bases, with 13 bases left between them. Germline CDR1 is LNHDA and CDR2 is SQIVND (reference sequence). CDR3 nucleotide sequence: TGTGCCAGTGTCCCGGACAGAACTAACTATGGCTACACCTTC. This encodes CASVPDRTNYGYTF.

CDR3 nucleotide sequence: TGTGCCAGCAGTGAAGCCCCAGGGGGAGAGACCCAGTACTTC. Amino acid sequence: CASSEAPGGETQYF. The chain combines TRBV2 with TRBJ2-5; 7 bases line up with TRBD1. The CDR3 covers 14 residues. Germline values: CDR1 SNHLY, CDR2 FYNNEI. Trimming took 0 bases from V and 4 from J; bases not matched to a gene: 2.

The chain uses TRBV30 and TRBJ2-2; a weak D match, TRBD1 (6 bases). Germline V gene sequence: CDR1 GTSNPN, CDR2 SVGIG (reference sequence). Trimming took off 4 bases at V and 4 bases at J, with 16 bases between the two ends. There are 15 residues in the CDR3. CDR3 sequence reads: CAWKGVKGLTGELFF. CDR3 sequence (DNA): TGTGCCTGGAAGGGGGTTAAGGGTCTCACCGGGGAGCTGTTTTTT.

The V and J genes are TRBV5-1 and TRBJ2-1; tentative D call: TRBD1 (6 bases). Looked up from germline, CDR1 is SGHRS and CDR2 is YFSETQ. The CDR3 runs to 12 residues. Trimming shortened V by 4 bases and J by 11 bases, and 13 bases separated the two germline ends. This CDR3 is CASSGPGTQQFF. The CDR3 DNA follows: TGCGCCAGCAGCGGGCCCGGGACACAGCAGTTCTTC. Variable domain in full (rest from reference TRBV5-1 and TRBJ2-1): KAGVTQTPRYLIKTRGQQVTLSCSPISGHRSVSWYQQTPGQGLQFLFEYFSETQRNKGNFPGRFSGRQFSNSRSEMNVSTLELGDSALYLCASSGPGTQQFFGPGTRLTVL.

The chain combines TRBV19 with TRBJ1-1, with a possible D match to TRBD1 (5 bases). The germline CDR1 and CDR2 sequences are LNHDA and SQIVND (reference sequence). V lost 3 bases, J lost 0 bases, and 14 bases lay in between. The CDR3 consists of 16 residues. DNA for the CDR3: TGTGCCAGTAGTATCATGGCCCTGACAGTGAACACTGAAGCTTTCTTT. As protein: CASSIMALTVNTEAFF.

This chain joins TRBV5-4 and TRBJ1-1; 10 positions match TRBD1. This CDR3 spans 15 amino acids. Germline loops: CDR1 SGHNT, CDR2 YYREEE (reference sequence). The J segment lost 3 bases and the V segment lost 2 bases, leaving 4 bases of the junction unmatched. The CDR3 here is CASSFQDRGYTEAFF. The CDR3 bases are TGTGCCAGCAGCTTCCAGGACAGGGGGTACACTGAAGCTTTCTTT.

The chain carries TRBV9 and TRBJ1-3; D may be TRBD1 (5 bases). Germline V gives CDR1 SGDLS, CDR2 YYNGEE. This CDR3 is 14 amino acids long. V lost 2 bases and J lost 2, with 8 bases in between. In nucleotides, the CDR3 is TGTGCCAGCAGCGTCCGGGGGACTGGAAACACCATATATTTT. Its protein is CASSVRGTGNTIYF.

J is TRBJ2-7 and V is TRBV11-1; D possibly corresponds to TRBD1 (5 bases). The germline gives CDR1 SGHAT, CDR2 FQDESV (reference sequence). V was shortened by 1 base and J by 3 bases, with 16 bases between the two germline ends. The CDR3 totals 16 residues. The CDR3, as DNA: TGTGCCAGCAGCTTAGGTCAGGGTGGGCCCTTCTACGAGCAGTACTTC. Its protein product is CASSLGQGGPFYEQYF.

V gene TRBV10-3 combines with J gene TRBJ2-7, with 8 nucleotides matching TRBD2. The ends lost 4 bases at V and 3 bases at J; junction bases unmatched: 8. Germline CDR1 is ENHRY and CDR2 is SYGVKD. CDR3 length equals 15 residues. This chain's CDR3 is CAISAGGRENYEQYF. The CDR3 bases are TGTGCCATCAGTGCGGGGGGGCGCGAAAACTACGAGCAGTACTTC.